This TCR beta chain was found in a study of PD-L1 blockade in urothelial cancer. Across the whole study: Administration of atezolizumab to patients began around 2014, at 1,200 mg intravenously every 3 weeks. The authors examined blood 3 weeks (second dose) and 6 weeks after treatment start. Study-level results: Tumor-associated clones in blood expanded more at 3 weeks in durable-benefit patients.

About this clone: Its antigen is still unknown.

Time point meaning: peripheral blood 6 weeks after treatment start. Libraries were prepared by immunoSEQ multiplex PCR; TCRdb keeps only in-frame clonotypes and omits some of them. Here the sample spans under 85,000 clones, around 93% being singletons. Trimming removed 6 bases from V and 4 bases from J, with 22 bases in between. In germline, CDR1 is KGHSH, CDR2 LQKENI. CDR3 length: 16 residues. The chain joins TRBV18 to TRBJ2-7, with a possible D match to TRBD2 (5 bases). The receptor was isolated from a woman aged 80 or over with urothelial cancer. The source material was PBMCs, sampled around atezolizumab (anti-PD-L1) treatment. CDR3 loop: CASSPRQASTSYEQYF. In DNA, the CDR3 is TGTGCCAGCTCCCCAAGGCAGGCTAGCACATCATACGAGCAGTACTTC.